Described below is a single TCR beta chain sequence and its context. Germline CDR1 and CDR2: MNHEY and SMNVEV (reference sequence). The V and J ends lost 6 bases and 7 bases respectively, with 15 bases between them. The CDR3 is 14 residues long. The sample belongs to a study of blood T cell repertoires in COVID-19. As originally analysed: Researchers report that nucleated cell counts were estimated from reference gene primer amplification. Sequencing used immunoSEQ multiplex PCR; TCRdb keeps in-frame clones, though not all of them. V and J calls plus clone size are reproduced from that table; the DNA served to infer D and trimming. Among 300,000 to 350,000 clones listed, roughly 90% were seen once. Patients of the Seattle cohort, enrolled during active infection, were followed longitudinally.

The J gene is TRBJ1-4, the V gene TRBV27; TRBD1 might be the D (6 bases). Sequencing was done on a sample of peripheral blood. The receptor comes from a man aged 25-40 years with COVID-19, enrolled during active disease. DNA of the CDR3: TGTGCCAGCAGGTTGGACAGCGCCCCTGAAAAACTGTTTTTT. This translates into CASRLDSAPEKLFF.